This T cell receptor (beta chain) was observed in a study of identical twins. Turning to this clonotype: Its antigen is currently unknown.

Study findings and constraints: Fewer insertions characterized abundant cord blood beta clonotypes, whereas memory repertoires showed none.

TCRdb independently ran MiXCR on the 5' RACE reads; one entry per CDR3 protein. The sample has 700,000 or so distinct CDR3 sequences, 21% seen once. V lost 3 bases to trimming and J lost 2 bases; unmatched junction nucleotides: 7. Looked up from germline, CDR1 is SGHKS and CDR2 is YYEKEE (reference sequence). CDR3 length equals 16 residues. This sample also appeared in a second study, on T cells expressing NK-cell markers.

The J gene is TRBJ2-7, the V gene TRBV5-5; 11 positions match TRBD1. The sequencing input was PBMCs. The sequence was collected from a young woman in good health. The CDR3 sequence: CASSSPPGQGAYEQYF. The CDR3 DNA reads TGTGCCAGCAGCTCCCCCCCGGGACAGGGGGCCTACGAGCAGTACTTC.